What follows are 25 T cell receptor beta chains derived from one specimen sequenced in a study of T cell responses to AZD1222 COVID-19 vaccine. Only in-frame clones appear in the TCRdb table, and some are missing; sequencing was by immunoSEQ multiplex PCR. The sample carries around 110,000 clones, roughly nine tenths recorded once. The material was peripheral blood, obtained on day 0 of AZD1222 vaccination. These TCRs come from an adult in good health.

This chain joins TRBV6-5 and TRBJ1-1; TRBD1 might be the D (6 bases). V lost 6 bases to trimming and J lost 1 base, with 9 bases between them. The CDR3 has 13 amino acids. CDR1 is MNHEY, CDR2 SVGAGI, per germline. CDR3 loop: CASSGQKNTEAFF. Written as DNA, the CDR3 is TGTGCCAGCAGCGGACAGAAGAACACTGAAGCTTTCTTT.

DNA for the CDR3: TGTGCCAGCAGTGAAAGTTTAGGGGGGCGGACTGAAGCTTTCTTT. This gives the protein CASSESLGGRTEAFF. The chain is built from TRBV6-1 and TRBJ1-1; weak D call: TRBD1 (6 bases). This CDR3 has 15 residues. Looked up from germline, CDR1 is MNHNS and CDR2 is SASEGT. V lost 2 bases to trimming and J lost 5 bases, with 15 bases between them.

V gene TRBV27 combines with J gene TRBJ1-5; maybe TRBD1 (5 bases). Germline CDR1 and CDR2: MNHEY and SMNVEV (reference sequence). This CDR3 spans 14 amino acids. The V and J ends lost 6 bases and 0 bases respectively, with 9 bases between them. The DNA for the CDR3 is TGTGCCAGCAGCCCTACAGGTAGCAATCAGCCCCAGCATTTT. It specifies CASSPTGSNQPQHF.

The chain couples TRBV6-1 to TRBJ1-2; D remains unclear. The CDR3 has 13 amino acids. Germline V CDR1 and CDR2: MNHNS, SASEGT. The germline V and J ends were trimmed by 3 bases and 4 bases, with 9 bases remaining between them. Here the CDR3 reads CASSEAETYGYTF. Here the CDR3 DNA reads TGTGCCAGCAGTGAGGCAGAGACCTATGGCTACACCTTC.

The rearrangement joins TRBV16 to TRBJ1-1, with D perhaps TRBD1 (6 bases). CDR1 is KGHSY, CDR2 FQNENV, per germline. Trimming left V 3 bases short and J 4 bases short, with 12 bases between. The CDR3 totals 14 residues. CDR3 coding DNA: TGTGCCAGCAGCCACCAGGGGTTGAGCACTGAAGCTTTCTTT. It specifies CASSHQGLSTEAFF.

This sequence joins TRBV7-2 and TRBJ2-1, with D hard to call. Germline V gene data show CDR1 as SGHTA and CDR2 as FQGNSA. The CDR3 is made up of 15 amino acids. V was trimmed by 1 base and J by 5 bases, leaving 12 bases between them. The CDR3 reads CASSLVVGNHNEQFF. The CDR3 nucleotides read TGTGCCAGCAGCTTAGTTGTGGGGAACCACAATGAGCAGTTCTTC.

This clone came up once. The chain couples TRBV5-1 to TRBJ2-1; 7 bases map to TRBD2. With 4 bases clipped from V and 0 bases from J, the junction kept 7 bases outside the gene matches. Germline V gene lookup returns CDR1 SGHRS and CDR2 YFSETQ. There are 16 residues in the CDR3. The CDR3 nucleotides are TGCGCCAGCAGCCCCCTTGGCGGGAGCTCCTACAATGAGCAGTTCTTC. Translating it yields CASSPLGGSSYNEQFF. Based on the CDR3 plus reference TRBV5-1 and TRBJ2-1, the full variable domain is KAGVTQTPRYLIKTRGQQVTLSCSPISGHRSVSWYQQTPGQGLQFLFEYFSETQRNKGNFPGRFSGRQFSNSRSEMNVSTLELGDSALYLCASSPLGGSSYNEQFFGPGTRLTVL.

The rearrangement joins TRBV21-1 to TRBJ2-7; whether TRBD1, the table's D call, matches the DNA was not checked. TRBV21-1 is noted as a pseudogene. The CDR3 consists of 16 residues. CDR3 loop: CASSKKRTGAFYEQYF. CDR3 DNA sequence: TGTGCCAGCAGCAAAAAAAGGACAGGGGCCTTCTACGAGCAGTACTTC.

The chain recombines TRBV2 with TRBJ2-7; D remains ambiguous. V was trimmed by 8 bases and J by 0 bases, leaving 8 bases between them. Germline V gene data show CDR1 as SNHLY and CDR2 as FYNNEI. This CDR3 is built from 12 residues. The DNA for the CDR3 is TGTGCCAGCTCGAGGCTCTCCTACGAGCAGTACTTC. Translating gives CASSRLSYEQYF. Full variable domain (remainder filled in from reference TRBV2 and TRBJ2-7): EPEVTQTPSHQVTQMGQEVILRCVPISNHLYFYWYRQILGQKVEFLVSFYNNEISEKSEIFDDQFSVERPDGSNFTLKIRSTKLEDSAMYFCASSRLSYEQYFGPGTRLTVT.

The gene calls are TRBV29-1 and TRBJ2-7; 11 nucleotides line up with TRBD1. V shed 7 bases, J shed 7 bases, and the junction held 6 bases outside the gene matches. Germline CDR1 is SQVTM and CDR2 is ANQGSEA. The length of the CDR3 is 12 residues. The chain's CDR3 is CSAGQGAGEQYF. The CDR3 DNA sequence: TGCAGCGCTGGACAGGGGGCGGGTGAGCAGTACTTC.

For the CDR3, the DNA is TGTGCCAGCAGCCCTTCCCCATTACTCACCTACGAGCAGTACTTC. As protein: CASSPSPLLTYEQYF. The chain uses TRBV7-2 and TRBJ2-7; D not resolved. Trimming removed 5 bases from V and 2 bases from J, with 16 bases in between. This CDR3 has 15 amino acids. Germline values: CDR1 SGHTA, CDR2 FQGNSA.

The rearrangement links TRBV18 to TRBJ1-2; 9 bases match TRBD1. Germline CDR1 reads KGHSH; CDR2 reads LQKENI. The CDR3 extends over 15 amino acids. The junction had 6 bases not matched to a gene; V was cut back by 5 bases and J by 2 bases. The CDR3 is CASSTGQGFNYGYTF. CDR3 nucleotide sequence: TGTGCCAGCTCAACGGGACAGGGATTCAACTATGGCTACACCTTC.

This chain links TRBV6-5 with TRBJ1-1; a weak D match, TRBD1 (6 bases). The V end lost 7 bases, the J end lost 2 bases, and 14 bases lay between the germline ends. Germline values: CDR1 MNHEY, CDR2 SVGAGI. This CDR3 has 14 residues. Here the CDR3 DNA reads TGTGCCAGCATGCGGGGGCTCAGAAACACTGAAGCTTTCTTT. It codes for CASMRGLRNTEAFF.

As DNA, the CDR3 is TGTGCCAGCAGCTTAGCCCGCCCAGTGGGGCGCACAGATACGCAGTATTTT. This gives the protein CASSLARPVGRTDTQYF. V gene TRBV7-6 combines with J gene TRBJ2-3, with a possible D match to TRBD1 (5 bases). Germline V gene sequence: CDR1 SGHVS, CDR2 FNYEAQ. Trimming removed 0 bases from V and 1 base from J, with 14 bases in between. The CDR3 length is 17 residues.

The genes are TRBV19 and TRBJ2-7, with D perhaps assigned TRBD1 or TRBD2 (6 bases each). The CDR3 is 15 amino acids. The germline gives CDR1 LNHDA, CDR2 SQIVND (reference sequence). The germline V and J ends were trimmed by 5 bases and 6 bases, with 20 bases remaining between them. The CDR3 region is CASSEQGGGGIEQYF. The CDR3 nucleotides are TGTGCCAGTAGTGAACAGGGCGGAGGGGGTATCGAGCAGTACTTC.

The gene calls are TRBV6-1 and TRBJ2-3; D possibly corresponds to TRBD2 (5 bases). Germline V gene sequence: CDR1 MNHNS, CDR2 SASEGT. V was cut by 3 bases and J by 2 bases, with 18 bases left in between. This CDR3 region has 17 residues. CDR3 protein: CASSDRRLAIFTDTQYF. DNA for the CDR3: TGTGCCAGCAGTGACAGGCGGCTAGCCATCTTCACAGATACGCAGTATTTT.

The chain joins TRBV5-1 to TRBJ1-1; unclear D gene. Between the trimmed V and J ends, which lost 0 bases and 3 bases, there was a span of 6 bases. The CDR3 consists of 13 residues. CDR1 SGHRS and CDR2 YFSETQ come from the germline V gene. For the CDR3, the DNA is TGCGCCAGCAGCTTGGGGCTGGACACTGAAGCTTTCTTT. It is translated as CASSLGLDTEAFF.

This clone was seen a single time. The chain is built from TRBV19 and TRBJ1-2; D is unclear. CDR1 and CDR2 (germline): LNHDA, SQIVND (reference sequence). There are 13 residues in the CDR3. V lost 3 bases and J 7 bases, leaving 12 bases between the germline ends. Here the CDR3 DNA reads TGTGCCAGTAGTATCGGGGTATTACCTGGCTACACCTTC. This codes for CASSIGVLPGYTF.

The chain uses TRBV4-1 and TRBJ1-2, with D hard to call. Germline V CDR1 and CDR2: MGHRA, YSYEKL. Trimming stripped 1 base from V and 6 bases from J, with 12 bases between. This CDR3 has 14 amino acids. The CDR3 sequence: CASSQAGSSNGYTF. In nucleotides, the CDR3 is TGCGCCAGCAGCCAAGCGGGCAGCTCGAATGGCTACACCTTC.

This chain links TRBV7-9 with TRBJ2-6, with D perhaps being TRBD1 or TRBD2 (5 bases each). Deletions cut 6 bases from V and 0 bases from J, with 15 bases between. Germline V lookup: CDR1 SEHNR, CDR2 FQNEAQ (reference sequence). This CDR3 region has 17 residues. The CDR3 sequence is CASRWERQFSGANVLTF. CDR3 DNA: TGTGCCAGCAGGTGGGAGAGACAGTTCTCTGGGGCCAACGTCCTGACTTTC.

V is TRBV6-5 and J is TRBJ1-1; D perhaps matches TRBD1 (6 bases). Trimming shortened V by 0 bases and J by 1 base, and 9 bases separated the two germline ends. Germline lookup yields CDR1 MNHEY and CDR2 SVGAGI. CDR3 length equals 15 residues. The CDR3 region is CASSYSRTANTEAFF. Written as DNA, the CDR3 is TGTGCCAGCAGTTACTCACGGACAGCGAACACTGAAGCTTTCTTT.

The chain's CDR3 is CASSLTDFPGNTIYF. The DNA for the CDR3 is TGCGCCAGCAGCCTAACAGACTTTCCTGGAAACACCATATATTTT. The chain uses TRBV4-1 and TRBJ1-3; D is undetermined. Per germline, CDR1 MGHRA and CDR2 YSYEKL. The ends were cut back, 4 bases at V and 2 bases at J, with 12 bases in the middle. The CDR3 consists of 15 residues.

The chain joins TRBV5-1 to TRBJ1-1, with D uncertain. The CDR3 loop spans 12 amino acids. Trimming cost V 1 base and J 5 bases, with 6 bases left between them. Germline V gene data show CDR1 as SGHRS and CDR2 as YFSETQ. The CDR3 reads CASSLLGTEAFF. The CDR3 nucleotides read TGCGCCAGCAGCTTGCTCGGGACTGAAGCTTTCTTT.

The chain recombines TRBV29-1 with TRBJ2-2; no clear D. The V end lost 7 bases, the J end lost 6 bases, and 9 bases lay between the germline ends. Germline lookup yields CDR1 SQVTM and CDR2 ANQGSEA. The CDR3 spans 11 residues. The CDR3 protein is CSGLAAGELFF. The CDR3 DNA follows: TGCAGCGGCCTTGCGGCCGGGGAGCTGTTTTTT.

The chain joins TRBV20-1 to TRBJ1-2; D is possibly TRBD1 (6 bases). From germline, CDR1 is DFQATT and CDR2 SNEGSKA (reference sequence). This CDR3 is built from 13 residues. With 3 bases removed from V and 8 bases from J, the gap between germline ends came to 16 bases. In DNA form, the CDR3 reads TGCAGTGCTAGTGGGCGGGGGCGCCTCGGCTACACCTTC. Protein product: CSASGRGRLGYTF.